The next 15 T cell receptor beta chains were all read from a single sample in a study of Graves' ophthalmopathy and Graves' hyperthyroidism. Amplification of the TCR beta CDR3 regions used RNA transcripts (as template). The first-round RT-PCR employed HTBI primers together with the Qiagen OneStep RT-PCR kit. A multiplex PCR was then performed as the second round. TCRdb re-analysed the multiplex PCR reads in MiXCR, keeping a single row per CDR3 protein. Of 360,000 or so distinct CDR3 sequences in the sample, 18% were seen once. Sequencing was carried out using peripheral blood. These receptors originate from a woman in her late teens or twenties with Graves' ophthalmopathy.

The rearrangement links TRBV6-5 to TRBJ2-7, with D possibly being TRBD2 (5 bases). This CDR3 has 15 residues. V was shortened by 0 bases and J by 5 bases, with 14 bases between the two germline ends. Germline V gives CDR1 MNHEY, CDR2 SVGAGI. The CDR3 nucleotides are TGTGCCAGCAGTTACTCGAGGGCTTCGGTCAACGAGCAGTACTTC. Amino acid sequence: CASSYSRASVNEQYF.

This clonotype was observed many times. The rearrangement uses TRBV29-1 and TRBJ1-6; 9 bases fit TRBD1. With V trimmed by 4 bases and J by 7 bases, 2 bases remained unmatched. Germline V gene lookup returns CDR1 SQVTM and CDR2 ANQGSEA. CDR3 size: 13 residues. DNA for the CDR3: TGCAGCGTTGGCGGGACAGGGAATTCACCCCTCCACTTT. Translated: CSVGGTGNSPLHF.

Ten or more counts support this clonotype. This chain links TRBV28 with TRBJ1-1, with D unresolved. CDR1 is MDHEN, CDR2 SYDVKM, per germline. Trimming left V 6 bases short and J 0 bases short, with 14 bases between. The length of the CDR3 is 15 residues. CDR3 nucleotide sequence: TGTGCCAGCAGAATAGATACAGAATTGAACACTGAAGCTTTCTTT. Its protein is CASRIDTELNTEAFF.

This clonotype was found many times. No conserved phenylalanine or tryptophan ends this CDR3, so it is likely a read error. The chain carries TRBV15 and TRBJ1-5; 9 nucleotides agree with TRBD1. Unmatched junction bases numbered 3, after V lost 5 bases and J lost 1 base. In germline, CDR1 is LNHNV, CDR2 YYDKDF (reference sequence). The CDR3 is made up of 15 amino acids. The CDR3 loop reads CATSPGQGSNQPQHL. The CDR3 bases are TGTGCCACCAGCCCGGGACAGGGAAGCAATCAGCCCCAGCATCTT.

This clonotype was detected a few times. The genes are TRBV2 and TRBJ1-1; D call uncertain. Trimming stripped 3 bases from V and 6 bases from J, with 17 bases between. Germline CDR1 is SNHLY and CDR2 is FYNNEI. CDR3 length equals 15 residues. The CDR3 DNA follows: TGTGCCAGCAGTGATTCTTCTGGCCAGTCGGCTGAAGCTTTCTTT. Translated, it gives CASSDSSGQSAEAFF.

This clonotype appeared many times. This sequence joins TRBV6-1 and TRBJ2-4; maybe TRBD1 (6 bases). With 7 bases removed from V and 8 bases from J, the gap between germline ends came to 18 bases. The germline V gene has CDR1 MNHNS and CDR2 SASEGT. CDR3 length equals 14 residues. CDR3 amino acids: CASNPGTQVHIQYF. The CDR3 DNA sequence: TGTGCCAGCAACCCCGGGACACAGGTACACATTCAGTACTTC.

This clonotype was found many times. The gene calls are TRBV11-2 and TRBJ1-1; D remains ambiguous. Per germline, CDR1 SGHAT and CDR2 FQNNGV. The CDR3 runs to 12 residues. Trimming took off 4 bases at V and 4 bases at J, with 7 bases between the two ends. CDR3 coding DNA: TGTGCCAGCAGCTCGGATGGCACTGAAGCTTTCTTT. This sequence encodes CASSSDGTEAFF. The full variable domain, its missing parts supplied by reference TRBV11-2 and TRBJ1-1, is EAGVAQSPRYKIIEKRQSVAFWCNPISGHATLYWYQQILGQGPKLLIQFQNNGVVDDSQLPKDRFSAERLKGVDSTLKIQPAKLEDSAVYLCASSSDGTEAFFGQGTRLTVV.

This clonotype has ten or more counts. The chain joins TRBV20-1 to TRBJ2-5; D remains ambiguous. The V end lost 3 bases, the J end lost 1 base, and 9 bases lay between the germline ends. CDR3 length: 13 amino acids. Germline assignment: CDR1 DFQATT and CDR2 SNEGSKA (reference sequence). CDR3 sequence reads: CSARFWFQETQYF. For the CDR3, the DNA is TGCAGTGCTAGGTTCTGGTTCCAAGAGACCCAGTACTTC.

At least ten counts were recorded for this clonotype. The chain employs TRBV6-2 or TRBV6-3 and TRBJ2-2; 8 bases line up with TRBD1. CDR1 is MNHEY and CDR2 is SVGEGT in the germline V gene. V lost 2 bases and J lost 2; bases outside the gene matches: 7. The CDR3 spans 17 residues. The CDR3 DNA sequence: TGTGCCAGCAGTTACCTCCTCAGGGGGCGAAACACCGGGGAGCTGTTTTTT. Its protein product is CASSYLLRGRNTGELFF.

This clonotype occurred many times. The V and J genes are TRBV6-2 or TRBV6-3 and TRBJ2-7; 9 positions match TRBD1. Trimming took 4 bases from V and 3 from J; bases not matched to a gene: 4. Per germline, CDR1 MNHEY and CDR2 SVGEGT. The CDR3 consists of 14 residues. The CDR3 is CASSSGQGRYEQYF. CDR3 DNA sequence: TGTGCCAGCAGTTCAGGACAGGGGCGCTACGAGCAGTACTTC.

This clonotype was counted at least ten times. The chain uses TRBV29-1 and TRBJ2-5; D call uncertain. CDR3 length equals 13 residues. CDR1 is SQVTM and CDR2 is ANQGSEA in the germline V gene. The V and J ends lost 3 bases and 4 bases respectively, with 12 bases between them. CDR3 DNA sequence: TGCAGCGTTGATCAGGTTATTGGAGAGACCCAGTACTTC. Translation gives CSVDQVIGETQYF.

There are many counts of this clonotype. In nucleotides, the CDR3 is TGTGCCAGCAGTGGGAGACAGGAAGCTTTCTTT. Its protein is CASSGRQEAFF. The chain links TRBV28 to TRBJ1-1, with a tentative D call TRBD1 (5 bases). Per germline, CDR1 MDHEN and CDR2 SYDVKM. The CDR3 length is 11 residues. The V gene lost 5 bases and the J gene lost 8 bases, with 9 bases spanning the gap.

This clonotype was detected ten times or more. The chain couples TRBV12-3 or TRBV12-4 to TRBJ1-3; no clear D. The CDR3 sequence is 13 residues long. Trimming took 3 bases from V and 3 from J, leaving 6 bases between them. CDR3 loop: CASSLVDGNTIYF. The DNA of the CDR3 is TGTGCCAGCAGTTTGGTGGATGGAAACACCATATATTTT.

This clonotype has ten or more counts. The chain carries TRBV19 and TRBJ1-5; D unresolved. V was clipped by 5 bases and J by 7 bases, with 12 bases between them. The CDR3 length is 13 residues. Germline assignment: CDR1 LNHDA and CDR2 SQIVND (reference sequence). CDR3 nucleotides: TGTGCCAGTAGTCCTCGCAGAGGACAGCCCCAGCATTTT. It codes for CASSPRRGQPQHF.

V gene TRBV6-1 combines with J gene TRBJ1-2; no definite D call. The CDR3 loop spans 11 amino acids. CDR1 is MNHNS and CDR2 is SASEGT in the germline V gene. V was trimmed by 3 bases and J by 5 bases, leaving 4 bases between them. CDR3 amino acids: CASSERYGYTF. The CDR3 bases are TGTGCCAGCAGTGAGAGATATGGCTACACCTTC.